These T cell receptor beta chains were read from a single sample in a study of control samples from healthy donors and cancer patients. The table came from immunoSEQ multiplex PCR; TCRdb's copy has only in-frame clones and leaves some out. The sample has tens of thousands of clones; over 85% are singletons. Material for sequencing was PBMCs. The receptor set was obtained from a man aged 25 to 40 with colorectal cancer. The CDR3 runs from the conserved cysteine through the conserved F or W. The D gene is left open where the match is weak. Size values are once, few and many counts, or a class for expanded clones, and some rows have none.

TRBJ2-7,.,TRBV3-1/TRBV3-2,.,CASSQRTGEQYF,TGTGCCAGCAGCCAACGAACTGGTGAGCAGTACTTC
TRBJ2-1,TRBD2,TRBV27,.,CASRRWTSGGAGEQFF,TGTGCCAGCAGGCGATGGACTAGCGGGGGGGCGGGTGAGCAGTTCTTC
TRBJ2-2,TRBD1,TRBV3-1/TRBV3-2,.,CASSQEGQGGTGELFF,TGTGCCAGCAGCCAAGAGGGACAGGGGGGCACCGGGGAGCTGTTTTTT
TRBJ1-1,.,TRBV7-9,.,CASSANLNTEAFF,TGTGCCAGCAGCGCCAACTTGAACACTGAAGCTTTCTTT
TRBJ1-1,TRBD1,TRBV9,.,CASSRGGTGGTEAFF,TGTGCCAGCAGTCGTGGGGGGACAGGGGGCACTGAAGCTTTCTTT
TRBJ1-4,TRBD1,TRBV7-9,.,CASRGQGGEKLFF,TGTGCCAGCAGGGGACAGGGTGGAGAAAAACTGTTTTTT
TRBJ2-2,.,TRBV7-2,.,CASSLVVSTGELFF,TGTGCCAGCAGCTTAGTAGTATCGACCGGGGAGCTGTTTTTT
TRBJ1-3,.,TRBV7-2,.,CASSRAGVTGNTIYF,TGTGCCAGCAGCAGGGCAGGGGTAACTGGAAACACCATATATTTT
TRBJ2-1,TRBD2,TRBV6-5,.,CASRIGAGGYNEQFF,TGTGCCAGCCGCATCGGGGCGGGGGGATACAATGAGCAGTTCTTC
TRBJ2-7,.,TRBV4-2,once,CASSQESRGRVRSYEQYF,TGTGCCAGCAGCCAAGAGTCCCGGGGGCGCGTCAGGTCCTACGAGCAGTACTTC
TRBJ1-1,.,TRBV6-1,.,CASSDSIRVTAEAFF,TGTGCCAGCAGTGACAGCATCAGAGTCACAGCAGAAGCTTTCTTT
TRBJ2-1,TRBD2,TRBV3-1/TRBV3-2,.,CASTQLAGEYNEQFF,TGTGCCAGCACCCAACTAGCGGGGGAATACAATGAGCAGTTCTTC
TRBJ2-3,TRBD2,TRBV30,.,CAWSMGGGAPSTDTQYF,TGTGCCTGGAGTATGGGCGGGGGGGCCCCTAGCACAGATACGCAGTATTTT
TRBJ1-3,.,TRBV6-5,.,CASSQYDGNTIYF,TGTGCCAGCAGTCAGTATGATGGAAACACCATATATTTT
TRBJ1-2,.,TRBV11-2,.,CASSLSIGDIYGYTF,TGTGCCAGCAGCTTATCAATTGGGGACATCTATGGCTACACCTTC
TRBJ2-2,.,TRBV12-3/TRBV12-4,.,CASSKARGKFF,TGTGCCAGCAGCAAGGCTCGGGGGAAGTTTTTT
TRBJ2-1,.,TRBV7-2,.,CASSLDGYSYNEQFF,TGTGCCAGCAGCTTAGACGGATACTCCTACAATGAGCAGTTCTTC
TRBJ2-1,TRBD2,TRBV7-8,.,CASSLSSSGTKQFF,TGTGCCAGCAGCTTATCCTCATCGGGGACTAAGCAGTTCTTC
TRBJ1-5,.,TRBV6-6,few,CASSSDSHSNQPQHF,TGTGCCAGCAGTTCTGACAGTCATAGCAATCAGCCCCAGCATTTT
TRBJ1-5,.,TRBV11-2,.,CASSLSGRYSNQPQHF,TGTGCCAGCAGCTTATCAGGCCGCTATAGCAATCAGCCCCAGCATTTT
TRBJ2-5,.,TRBV9,.,CASSRLDSGTPQYF,TGTGCCAGCAGCCGTCTGGATTCCGGGACCCCACAGTACTTC
TRBJ1-1,TRBD1,TRBV18,.,CASSPPKQGLNTEAFF,TGTGCCAGCTCACCACCCAAACAGGGGTTGAACACTGAAGCTTTCTTT
TRBJ2-3,TRBD2,TRBV20-1,.,CSASYGTSGLPSTDTQYF,TGCAGTGCTAGTTACGGGACTAGCGGGCTACCTAGCACAGATACGCAGTATTTT